The clone carrying this TCR beta chain appeared a few times. What it recognizes is unknown. Researchers cocultured the mixed lymphocyte reaction cells at 37°C for approximately 6 days. This sample is drawn from a study of siplizumab effects on memory and regulatory T cells. Germline trimming cut 3 bases from V and 4 bases from J; bases unmatched to any gene: 9. Germline V lookup: CDR1 SGDLS, CDR2 YYNGEE. This CDR3 is built from 15 residues. Sequencing used immunoSEQ multiplex PCR; TCRdb keeps in-frame clones, though not all of them. Of 13,000 or so clones in the sample, about two fifths were seen once.

Sequences were obtained from CFSE-low (dividing) CD8+ T cells sorted from an allogeneic mixed lymphocyte reaction. This chain joins TRBV9 and TRBJ2-5; 7 nucleotides align to TRBD1. The receptor was isolated from a human donor in good health; the cells came from an allogeneic mixed lymphocyte reaction. CDR3 nucleotides: TGTGCCAGCAGCGCCGCCGGGACAGTCGCAGAGACCCAGTACTTC. It translates to CASSAAGTVAETQYF.